This entry lists 3 T cell receptor beta chains sequenced from one sample in a study of OX40 agonist ivuxolimab in advanced cancers. Clones were sequenced by immunoSEQ multiplex PCR, and TCRdb holds only the in-frame ones, with some missing. This sample has 65,000 to 70,000 clones, with 80% to 90% found just once. Here the sequenced sample was CD4+ or CD8+ T cells sorted from blood, taken in a trial of the OX40 agonist ivuxolimab. The receptors were sampled from an adult with an advanced solid tumor such as melanoma, head and neck, liver or kidney cancer.

In this sample, this clone turned up once. The J gene is TRBJ2-2, the V gene TRBV19, with 8 bases fitting TRBD2. V shed 10 bases, J shed 6 bases, and the junction held 7 bases outside the gene matches. Germline V CDR1 and CDR2: LNHDA, SQIVND (reference sequence). The CDR3 consists of 13 residues. The CDR3 region is CATAGLVPGELFF. In nucleotides, the CDR3 is TGTGCCACCGCGGGACTAGTTCCCGGGGAGCTGTTTTTT.

The chain links TRBV21-1 to TRBJ1-5. TRBV21-1 is a recognized pseudogene. The CDR3 contains 14 residues. The CDR3 nucleotides read TGTGCCAGCCTAGGACGGGTAAGCAATCAGCCCCAGCATTTT. Amino acids: CASLGRVSNQPQHF.

The chain combines TRBV30 with TRBJ2-4; D is ambiguous. The CDR3 length is 14 residues. The ends were cut back, 2 bases at V and 4 bases at J, with 12 bases in the middle. Germline V gene sequence: CDR1 GTSNPN, CDR2 SVGIG (reference sequence). The CDR3 DNA follows: TGTGCCTGGAGTTCTGGCGAAACAAAAAACATTCAGTACTTC. Its protein is CAWSSGETKNIQYF. Drawing the rest from reference TRBV30 and TRBJ2-4, the complete variable domain is SQTIHQWPATLVQPVGSPLSLECTVEGTSNPNLYWYRQAAGRGLQLLFYSVGIGQISSEVPQNLSASRPQDRQFILSSKKLLLSDSGFYLCAWSSGETKNIQYFGAGTRLSVL.